The following is a T cell receptor (beta chain) sequence with its context. Its antigen is not identified. The PCR ran on 60 Vbeta and 13 Jbeta primers. The repertoire was sequenced with immunoSEQ multiplex PCR; TCRdb's copy has only in-frame clones and lacks some. The top ten clones hold roughly 9.7% of a sample with roughly 140,000 clones, 82% of them seen once. The data stem from a study of cytomegalovirus exposure and HLA in healthy donors. Overall study findings and caveats: For TCR beta chains, V- and J-gene trimming was later linked to a missense DCLRE1C variant. Donor immune exposure was known only as CMV serostatus.

Germline CDR1 is LNHNV and CDR2 is YYDKDF (reference sequence). With 1 base removed from V and 0 bases from J, the gap between germline ends came to 13 bases. This CDR3 region has 16 residues. The donors comprised healthy bone marrow donors. The sequence was collected from a woman aged 55-70 years in good health and CMV-seropositive. The material sequenced was PBMCs. V is TRBV15 and J is TRBJ2-7, with a tentative D call TRBD2 (6 bases). The CDR3 sequence: CATSRGRAGSSYEQYF. The CDR3, as DNA: TGTGCCACCAGCAGAGGTAGGGCGGGAAGCTCCTACGAGCAGTACTTC.